These T cell receptor beta chains were read from a single sample in a study of blood T cell repertoires in COVID-19. Assay used: immunoSEQ multiplex PCR; TCRdb lists only in-frame clones, some missing. The sample holds a few hundred thousand clones, about 87% seen once. The sample taken for sequencing was peripheral blood. The origin of the receptors is a man aged 60 to 75 with acute or convalescent COVID-19. The CDR3 runs from the conserved cysteine through the conserved F or W. A D gene is named only where the DNA matches it firmly. Only some rows state a clone size, as once, few, many or a class for expanded clones.

v_gene: TRBV14; len: 15; d_gene: -; abundance: -; j_gene: TRBJ1-1; CDR3nt: TGTGCCAGCAGCCCCGTTCAGGTGGTGAACACTGAAGCTTTCTTT; CDR3aa: CASSPVQVVNTEAFF
v_gene: TRBV28; len: 12; d_gene: -; abundance: -; j_gene: TRBJ2-5; CDR3nt: TGTGCCAGCAGGGTCGGGGATGAGACCCAGTACTTC; CDR3aa: CASRVGDETQYF
v_gene: TRBV2; len: 15; d_gene: -; abundance: once; j_gene: TRBJ2-3; CDR3nt: TGTGCCAGCACCGCCCAGGGCGTTCGGGGGGATACGCAGTATTTT; CDR3aa: CASTAQGVRGDTQYF
v_gene: TRBV24-1; len: 16; d_gene: TRBD1; abundance: -; j_gene: TRBJ2-1; CDR3nt: TGTGCCACCAGTGATGCCCGGGACAGGGGCTACAATGAGCAGTTCTTC; CDR3aa: CATSDARDRGYNEQFF
v_gene: TRBV15; len: 15; d_gene: -; abundance: -; j_gene: TRBJ1-2; CDR3nt: TGTGCCACCAGCAGATCCGGGAGTAGGGACTATGGCTACACCTTC; CDR3aa: CATSRSGSRDYGYTF
v_gene: TRBV6-5; len: 13; d_gene: TRBD1; abundance: -; j_gene: TRBJ1-1; CDR3nt: TGTGCCAGCAGCAGGGGGCTCGACACTGAAGCTTTCTTT; CDR3aa: CASSRGLDTEAFF
v_gene: TRBV5-1; len: 18; d_gene: -; abundance: -; j_gene: TRBJ1-6; CDR3nt: TGCGCCAGCAGCTTAGTCAGGGATGAGAGCTCCTATAATTCACCCCTCCACTTT; CDR3aa: CASSLVRDESSYNSPLHF
v_gene: TRBV12-2; len: 16; d_gene: -; abundance: -; j_gene: TRBJ1-1; CDR3nt: TGTGCAAGTCGCTTAGTGAATACAGGGGGCACCACTGAAGCTTTCTTT; CDR3aa: CASRLVNTGGTTEAFF
v_gene: TRBV19; len: 17; d_gene: -; abundance: once; j_gene: TRBJ1-2; CDR3nt: TGTGCCAGTAGTACCGAATTATTGGTGTACAGGTCGAGTGGCTACACCTTC; CDR3aa: CASSTELLVYRSSGYTF
v_gene: TRBV3-1/TRBV3-2; len: 15; d_gene: -; abundance: -; j_gene: TRBJ2-4; CDR3nt: TGTGCCAGCAGCCTAACAGGTATAGCCAAAAACATTCAGTACTTC; CDR3aa: CASSLTGIAKNIQYF
v_gene: TRBV11-2; len: 12; d_gene: -; abundance: -; j_gene: TRBJ1-1; CDR3nt: TGTGCCAGCAGCTTATCTCCCGGGGAAGCTTTCTTT; CDR3aa: CASSLSPGEAFF
v_gene: TRBV5-5; len: 11; d_gene: -; abundance: -; j_gene: TRBJ1-1; CDR3nt: TGTGCCAGCAGTTTATCTGTTGAAGCTTTCTTT; CDR3aa: CASSLSVEAFF
v_gene: TRBV7-2; len: 15; d_gene: TRBD1; abundance: -; j_gene: TRBJ2-6; CDR3nt: TGTGCCAGCAGCTTCTACCAGACAGGGACCAACGTCCTGACTTTC; CDR3aa: CASSFYQTGTNVLTF
v_gene: TRBV9; len: 14; d_gene: TRBD1; abundance: -; j_gene: TRBJ1-4; CDR3nt: TGTGCCAGCAGCGTAGGTACAGGGGGCGGTAAACTGTTTTTT; CDR3aa: CASSVGTGGGKLFF
v_gene: TRBV6-6; len: 18; d_gene: -; abundance: -; j_gene: TRBJ1-5; CDR3nt: TGTGCCAGCAGTCACGGACTAACCAGCGGTCAAAGCAATCAGCCCCAGCATTTT; CDR3aa: CASSHGLTSGQSNQPQHF
v_gene: TRBV5-5; len: 14; d_gene: TRBD1; abundance: -; j_gene: TRBJ1-1; CDR3nt: TGTGCCAGCAGCGCCCGGGACAGGGGTCCTGAAGCTTTCTTT; CDR3aa: CASSARDRGPEAFF
v_gene: TRBV7-3; len: 15; d_gene: -; abundance: -; j_gene: TRBJ1-3; CDR3nt: TGTGCCAGCAGCTTAACCGGGGGGAGTGGAAACACCATATATTTT; CDR3aa: CASSLTGGSGNTIYF
v_gene: TRBV19; len: 13; d_gene: -; abundance: -; j_gene: TRBJ1-2; CDR3nt: TGTGCCAGTTCTCCGGGACACCGTGATGGCTACACCTTC; CDR3aa: CASSPGHRDGYTF
v_gene: TRBV11-3; len: 15; d_gene: -; abundance: -; j_gene: TRBJ1-6; CDR3nt: TGTGCCAGCAGCTTAGGGGGAGGAGTAAATTCACCCCTCCACTTT; CDR3aa: CASSLGGGVNSPLHF
v_gene: TRBV7-3; len: 13; d_gene: -; abundance: -; j_gene: TRBJ2-2; CDR3nt: TGTGCCAGCAGCAGGACAGCCACCGGGGAGCTGTTTTTT; CDR3aa: CASSRTATGELFF
v_gene: TRBV9; len: 16; d_gene: -; abundance: once; j_gene: TRBJ2-7; CDR3nt: TGTGCCAGCAGCGTAGGGGGTGGGGACTTATCCTACGAGCAGTACTTC; CDR3aa: CASSVGGGDLSYEQYF
v_gene: TRBV27; len: 15; d_gene: TRBD1; abundance: -; j_gene: TRBJ2-3; CDR3nt: TGTGCCAGCAGTCCCCGACAGGGGGCAGGAGATACGCAGTATTTT; CDR3aa: CASSPRQGAGDTQYF
v_gene: TRBV5-1; len: 15; d_gene: -; abundance: -; j_gene: TRBJ1-5; CDR3nt: TGCGCCAGCAGCGCCGCAGGGGTGAGCAATCAGCCCCAGCATTTT; CDR3aa: CASSAAGVSNQPQHF
v_gene: TRBV10-3; len: 12; d_gene: TRBD2; abundance: -; j_gene: TRBJ2-5; CDR3nt: TGTGCCATCAGTGAAGGGGCGGGGGCCCAGTACTTC; CDR3aa: CAISEGAGAQYF
v_gene: TRBV5-1; len: 14; d_gene: -; abundance: -; j_gene: TRBJ1-3; CDR3nt: TGCGCCAGCAGCCAGGGGTCCTCTGGAAACACCATATATTTT; CDR3aa: CASSQGSSGNTIYF
v_gene: TRBV11-3; len: 15; d_gene: TRBD1; abundance: -; j_gene: TRBJ1-1; CDR3nt: TGTGCCAGCAGCTTAGGACAGGGGGGGAACACTGAAGCTTTCTTT; CDR3aa: CASSLGQGGNTEAFF
v_gene: TRBV4-1; len: 15; d_gene: -; abundance: -; j_gene: TRBJ2-5; CDR3nt: TGCGCCAGCAGCCAGGAGGGGGCGAAGCAAGAGACCCAGTACTTC; CDR3aa: CASSQEGAKQETQYF
v_gene: TRBV5-4; len: 15; d_gene: -; abundance: -; j_gene: TRBJ1-1; CDR3nt: TGTGCCAGCAGCCCGGCGCGGGGGCAGTACACTGAAGCTTTCTTT; CDR3aa: CASSPARGQYTEAFF
v_gene: TRBV6-5; len: 15; d_gene: TRBD2; abundance: -; j_gene: TRBJ2-7; CDR3nt: TGTGCCAGCAGTTCACGACTAGCGGGGGCCTACGAGCAGTACTTC; CDR3aa: CASSSRLAGAYEQYF
v_gene: TRBV24-1; len: 16; d_gene: TRBD1; abundance: -; j_gene: TRBJ2-2; CDR3nt: TGTGCCACCAGTGATGCAGGACAGGGGGCTGGCGGGGAGCTGTTTTTT; CDR3aa: CATSDAGQGAGGELFF
v_gene: TRBV10-1; len: 15; d_gene: TRBD2; abundance: -; j_gene: TRBJ2-5; CDR3nt: TGCGCCAGCAGTGAGTCTAGCGGGGGACAAGAGACCCAGTACTTC; CDR3aa: CASSESSGGQETQYF
v_gene: TRBV15; len: 15; d_gene: TRBD1; abundance: -; j_gene: TRBJ1-3; CDR3nt: TGTGCCACCAGCAGGAAACAGGGGCTTGTAAACACCATATATTTT; CDR3aa: CATSRKQGLVNTIYF
v_gene: TRBV6-4; len: 14; d_gene: TRBD1; abundance: -; j_gene: TRBJ1-4; CDR3nt: TGTGCCAGCAGTTCCGGGACAGGGAATGAAAAACTGTTTTTT; CDR3aa: CASSSGTGNEKLFF
v_gene: TRBV19; len: 13; d_gene: -; abundance: -; j_gene: TRBJ1-2; CDR3nt: TGTGCCAGTAGTATCGACTTTAACTATGGCTACACCTTC; CDR3aa: CASSIDFNYGYTF
v_gene: TRBV2; len: 14; d_gene: TRBD1; abundance: few; j_gene: TRBJ1-1; CDR3nt: TGTGCCAGCAGAGGGACAGGGAATAGGGCTGAAGCTTTCTTT; CDR3aa: CASRGTGNRAEAFF
v_gene: TRBV9; len: 15; d_gene: -; abundance: -; j_gene: TRBJ2-7; CDR3nt: TGTGCCAGCAGCGTAGGGGCGCCCAGCTCCTACGAGCAGTACTTC; CDR3aa: CASSVGAPSSYEQYF
v_gene: TRBV29-1; len: 15; d_gene: -; abundance: once; j_gene: TRBJ2-7; CDR3nt: TGCAGCGTTGGAGCGGGTAGGGGCACAACCTACGAGCAGTACTTC; CDR3aa: CSVGAGRGTTYEQYF
v_gene: TRBV11-3; len: 16; d_gene: TRBD2; abundance: -; j_gene: TRBJ2-1; CDR3nt: TGTGCCAGCAGCTTATCACTAGCGGGGGGCGTCGATGAGCAGTTCTTC; CDR3aa: CASSLSLAGGVDEQFF
v_gene: TRBV7-6; len: 15; d_gene: -; abundance: once; j_gene: TRBJ1-2; CDR3nt: TGTGCCAGCAGCACCACGGGGGGTTTAGGCTATGGCTACACCTTC; CDR3aa: CASSTTGGLGYGYTF
v_gene: TRBV7-8; len: 15; d_gene: TRBD2; abundance: -; j_gene: TRBJ2-5; CDR3nt: TGTGCCAGCAGCCCTAGGGAGGGGTCCCAAGAGACCCAGTACTTC; CDR3aa: CASSPREGSQETQYF
v_gene: TRBV9; len: 14; d_gene: TRBD1; abundance: -; j_gene: TRBJ2-1; CDR3nt: TGTGCCAGCAGCGGAGGGACAGGGACCCCCTACCAGTTCTTC; CDR3aa: CASSGGTGTPYQFF
v_gene: TRBV15; len: 17; d_gene: TRBD2; abundance: few; j_gene: TRBJ2-2; CDR3nt: TGTGCCACCAGCGGATCTAGCGGGGGGAAGGTCAACGGGGAGCTGTTTTTT; CDR3aa: CATSGSSGGKVNGELFF
v_gene: TRBV7-2; len: 14; d_gene: TRBD1; abundance: -; j_gene: TRBJ2-7; CDR3nt: TGTGCCAGCAGCTTACAGGGGGCGCATGACGAGCAGTACTTC; CDR3aa: CASSLQGAHDEQYF
v_gene: TRBV2; len: 15; d_gene: TRBD2; abundance: -; j_gene: TRBJ2-5; CDR3nt: TGTGCCAGCGGGGGTCGCGGGGGGGCAGGAGAGACCCAGTACTTC; CDR3aa: CASGGRGGAGETQYF